Below are 24 T cell receptor beta chains sequenced from a single sample in a study of regulatory T cells in long-lasting Graves disease (dated by TCRdb to the early 2020s). Library preparation used multiplex PCR. The data were produced on an Illumina HiSeq 4000. CDR3 regions were amplified by Arm-PCR with iRepertoire HTBI primers to construct TCR beta libraries. TCRdb reanalyzed the raw reads on its own, using fastp at Q25 for trimming and MiXCR for clone calling, and kept in-frame beta chains. Each record represents a unique CDR3 protein, reported with the most common genes and DNA among its rows. The sample records 450,000 or so distinct CDR3 sequences, around 20% of which are singletons. 7.8% of the sample is in the top ten clones. The time point label on this specimen signifies: persistent/refractory GD, antithyroid drugs over 5 years with positive TRAb. For both TCR sequencing and RNA sequencing, RNA was extracted from PBMCs in TRIzol.

The sample in question was peripheral blood mononuclear cells (PBMCs), obtained when the disease was refractory, from a patient treated with antithyroid drugs. These receptor sequences come from a female donor with Graves disease.

There are a few counts of this clonotype. The chain recombines TRBV5-5 with TRBJ2-7; maybe TRBD1 (5 bases). The CDR3 is 13 amino acids. Per germline, CDR1 SGHKS and CDR2 YYEKEE (reference sequence). Trimming pared 0 bases from V and 5 bases from J, leaving 9 bases between. As DNA, the CDR3 is TGTGCCAGCAGCTTGGCAGGGTTTGACGAGCAGTACTTC. Protein product: CASSLAGFDEQYF.

A few counts support this clonotype. The rearrangement joins TRBV7-9 to TRBJ1-1; 8 bases are a match to TRBD1. CDR1 and CDR2 from the germline V gene are SEHNR and FQNEAQ (reference sequence). CDR3 length equals 13 residues. J was trimmed by 11 bases and V by 5 bases; bases with no gene match: 10. CDR3: CASSPQGAGRAFF. In DNA, the CDR3 is TGTGCCAGCAGCCCTCAGGGGGCCGGGAGGGCTTTCTTT.

Regarding this clonotype: A much larger clone sits a single nucleotide away, making a read error possible. This rearrangement joins TRBV11-2 to TRBJ2-2; D uncertain. The CDR3 is made up of 13 amino acids. V was trimmed by 4 bases and J by 8 bases, leaving 11 bases between them. Germline V lookup: CDR1 SGHAT, CDR2 FQNNGV. DNA of the CDR3: TGTGCCAGCAGCTCCGGTCGTGCAGGGGAGCTGTTTTTT. Translated: CASSSGRAGELFF.

On this clonotype: A read error is possible here, since a much larger clone lies one base away. The CDR3: CASSSSRGRDIQETQYF. The CDR3 coding sequence is TGTGCCAGCAGTTCTAGCAGGGGGCGAGACATCCAAGAGACCCAGTACTTC. The gene calls are TRBV2 and TRBJ2-5; 8 bases map to TRBD1. V shed 5 bases, J shed 1 base, and the junction held 12 bases outside the gene matches. Germline V gives CDR1 SNHLY, CDR2 FYNNEI. The length of the CDR3 is 17 residues.

This clonotype has at least ten counts. The V call is TRBV3-1, the J call TRBJ1-2; D uncertain. CDR1 LGHDT and CDR2 YNNKEL come from the germline V gene (reference sequence). V lost 1 base to trimming and J lost 2 bases, with 5 bases between them. This CDR3 spans 13 amino acids. The CDR3 nucleotides read TGTGCCAGCAGCCAAGGCCTAAACTATGGCTACACCTTC. Translation gives CASSQGLNYGYTF.

This clonotype has at least ten counts. V is TRBV11-2 and J is TRBJ2-2, with a tentative D call TRBD2 (6 bases). From germline, CDR1 is SGHAT and CDR2 FQNNGV. The V and J ends lost 1 base and 1 base respectively, with 16 bases between them. The length of the CDR3 is 18 residues. The CDR3 is CASSLGGIGLQNTGELFF. In DNA form, the CDR3 reads TGTGCCAGCAGCTTAGGGGGTATAGGACTACAGAACACCGGGGAGCTGTTTTTT. The full variable domain, in which reference TRBV11-2 and TRBJ2-2 provide the parts outside the CDR3, is EAGVAQSPRYKIIEKRQSVAFWCNPISGHATLYWYQQILGQGPKLLIQFQNNGVVDDSQLPKDRFSAERLKGVDSTLKIQPAKLEDSAVYLCASSLGGIGLQNTGELFFGEGSRLTVL.

J is TRBJ2-7 and V is TRBV5-1; a possible D gene is TRBD1 (6 bases). The CDR3 spans 13 residues. V lost 3 bases, J lost 3 bases, and 10 bases lay in between. In germline, CDR1 is SGHRS, CDR2 YFSETQ. The CDR3 here is CASSWDTDYEQYF. The CDR3 DNA reads TGCGCCAGCAGCTGGGACACCGACTACGAGCAGTACTTC.

The chain uses TRBV9 and TRBJ2-1; 7 nucleotides agree with TRBD1. The trim removed 0 bases at V and 6 bases at J, leaving 6 bases unmatched. The CDR3 consists of 15 residues. CDR1 is SGDLS, CDR2 YYNGEE, per germline. The CDR3 region is CASSVVGTVVNEQFF. In nucleotides, the CDR3 is TGTGCCAGCAGCGTAGTGGGGACAGTTGTCAATGAGCAGTTCTTC. The whole variable domain, filled in from reference TRBV9 and TRBJ2-1, reads DSGVTQTPKHLITATGQRVTLRCSPRSGDLSVYWYQQSLDQGLQFLIQYYNGEERAKGNILERFSAQQFPDLHSELNLSSLELGDSALYFCASSVVGTVVNEQFFGPGTRLTVL.

This clonotype was found a few times. The V gene is TRBV12-3 or TRBV12-4, the J gene TRBJ2-2; 10 nucleotides align to TRBD1. The CDR3 has 16 amino acids. V lost 6 bases and J lost 4; bases outside the gene matches: 8. In nucleotides, the CDR3 is TGTGCCAGCAGACCGCGGACAGGGGGAGTCACCGGGGAGCTGTTTTTT. This sequence encodes CASRPRTGGVTGELFF.

This clonotype was observed at least ten times. The rearrangement links TRBV2 to TRBJ2-7; TRBD2 aligns across 11 bases. CDR3 length: 17 amino acids. CDR1 SNHLY and CDR2 FYNNEI come from the germline V gene. V was pared by 2 bases and J by 2 bases, with 8 bases of the junction left unmatched. Here the CDR3 reads CASSETRTSGFPYEQYF. In DNA form, the CDR3 reads TGTGCCAGCAGTGAAACCAGGACTAGCGGGTTCCCCTACGAGCAGTACTTC.

The genes are TRBV7-2 and TRBJ1-5, with 9 nucleotides matching TRBD1. The CDR3 consists of 18 residues. CDR1 and CDR2 (germline): SGHTA, FQGNSA. V gave up 5 bases and J gave up 1 base; unmatched junction bases: 12. The CDR3 loop reads CASSAQGAGLESNQPQHF. Written as DNA, the CDR3 is TGTGCCAGCAGCGCACAGGGGGCAGGACTGGAGAGCAATCAGCCCCAGCATTTT.

Comment on this clonotype: This may arise from a read error, as a much more abundant clone is one base away. As the CDR3 is not closed by the conserved phenylalanine or tryptophan, this likely results from a read error. The V gene is TRBV28, the J gene TRBJ1-5; 7 bases are a match to TRBD1. With V trimmed by 6 bases and J by 4 bases, 15 bases remained unmatched. This CDR3 is 17 amino acids long. Germline CDR1 is MDHEN and CDR2 is SYDVKM. CDR3 in DNA: TGTGCCAGCAGCCCGAGCCTGGGACAGACCGGAAATCAGCCCCAGCATTCT. It yields the protein CASSPSLGQTGNQPQHS.

In its sample, this clonotype was seen many times. This chain connects TRBV12-3 or TRBV12-4 to TRBJ2-7; the match to TRBD2 covers 7 bases. The CDR3 spans 16 residues. V trimming: 1 base; J trimming: 5 bases; junction bases outside the gene matches: 11. The CDR3 here is CASSLDVGTTQDEQYF. The CDR3 DNA sequence: TGTGCCAGCAGTTTAGATGTGGGGACTACCCAGGACGAGCAGTACTTC.

CDR3 protein: CASSPGGSSYNEQFF. Here the CDR3 DNA reads TGTGCCAGCAGCCCCGGGGGGAGCTCCTACAATGAGCAGTTCTTC. The V gene is TRBV7-2, the J gene TRBJ2-1; 7 nucleotides line up with TRBD2. CDR3 length: 15 residues. Losses at the gene ends were 5 bases for V and 0 bases for J; bases not matched to a gene: 4. The germline V gene has CDR1 SGHTA and CDR2 FQGNSA.

The table lists this clonotype with many counts. The V gene is TRBV6-1, the J gene TRBJ1-5; D is unresolved. The CDR3 is 18 residues long. Trimming took 1 base from V and 4 from J, leaving 20 bases between them. Germline values: CDR1 MNHNS, CDR2 SASEGT. This CDR3 reads CASSEGLYLRASNQPQHF. The DNA of the CDR3 is TGTGCCAGCAGTGAAGGTCTTTATCTGAGGGCAAGTAATCAGCCCCAGCATTTT.

Many counts were recorded for this clonotype. The V gene is TRBV6-2 or TRBV6-3, the J gene TRBJ2-5; TRBD2 matches at 11 bases. The germline V gene encodes CDR1 MNHEY and CDR2 SVGEGT. The CDR3 is 15 residues long. The V segment lost 5 bases and the J segment 9 bases; nucleotides outside the gene matches: 11. In DNA form, the CDR3 reads TGTGCCAGCAGTCAACGACTAGCGGGGCTGGTAGCCCAGTACTTC. Protein sequence: CASSQRLAGLVAQYF.

This clonotype has at least ten counts. This chain joins TRBV12-3 or TRBV12-4 and TRBJ1-1, with D unclear. Trimming removed 4 bases from V and 0 bases from J, with 3 bases in between. The CDR3 spans 12 residues. The CDR3 reads CASSSVNTEAFF. CDR3 DNA: TGTGCCAGCAGTTCAGTGAACACTGAAGCTTTCTTT.

In this sample, this clonotype turned up a few times. The rearrangement uses TRBV28 and TRBJ2-2, with 8 bases fitting TRBD2. From germline, CDR1 is MDHEN and CDR2 SYDVKM. J was trimmed by 1 base and V by 5 bases; bases with no gene match: 3. There are 15 residues in the CDR3. The CDR3, as DNA: TGTGCCAGCAGTGGACTAGCTAAGAACACCGGGGAGCTGTTTTTT. Its translation is CASSGLAKNTGELFF.

V and J are TRBV9 and TRBJ2-7, with 9 bases fitting TRBD2. Germline CDR1 is SGDLS and CDR2 is YYNGEE. This CDR3 is built from 16 residues. With V trimmed by 7 bases and J by 5 bases, 16 bases remained unmatched. CDR3 sequence (DNA): TGTGCCAGCGCGGGGGAGGCGCGGGAGGGCCTTGACGAGCAGTACTTC. It codes for CASAGEAREGLDEQYF.

This clonotype was counted many times. V and J are TRBV28 and TRBJ2-5; D call uncertain. Germline V gene sequence: CDR1 MDHEN, CDR2 SYDVKM. This CDR3 spans 13 amino acids. Trimming removed 4 bases from V and 2 bases from J, with 8 bases in between. The CDR3 region is CASSSGTQETQYF. The CDR3 DNA sequence: TGTGCCAGCAGTTCAGGTACACAAGAGACCCAGTACTTC.

This clonotype was counted at least ten times. The rearrangement links TRBV20-1 to TRBJ1-2; D is unclear. The CDR3 covers 14 residues. Germline V gene data show CDR1 as DFQATT and CDR2 as SNEGSKA (reference sequence). Trimming removed 0 bases from V and 7 bases from J, with 15 bases in between. The CDR3 DNA reads TGCAGTGCTAGAGATTGGAAGATAGGAGCTGGCTACACCTTC. It translates to CSARDWKIGAGYTF.

This clonotype was observed many times. The chain couples TRBV30 to TRBJ2-2, with TRBD1 as a possible D gene (5 bases). From germline, CDR1 is GTSNPN and CDR2 SVGIG (reference sequence). The CDR3 is 14 residues long. V was trimmed by 3 bases and J by 0 bases, leaving 8 bases between them. As DNA, the CDR3 is TGTGCCTGGAGCCAGGGAACGAACACCGGGGAGCTGTTTTTT. This encodes CAWSQGTNTGELFF. The complete variable domain, with remaining parts taken from reference TRBV30 and TRBJ2-2, reads SQTIHQWPATLVQPVGSPLSLECTVEGTSNPNLYWYRQAAGRGLQLLFYSVGIGQISSEVPQNLSASRPQDRQFILSSKKLLLSDSGFYLCAWSQGTNTGELFFGEGSRLTVL.

The chain recombines TRBV20-1 with TRBJ1-5, with 7 bases that match TRBD1. The CDR3 spans 13 residues. Germline V gene data show CDR1 as DFQATT and CDR2 as SNEGSKA (reference sequence). The junction had 1 base not matched to a gene; V was cut back by 5 bases and J by 0 bases. Here the CDR3 reads CSAQGGSNQPQHF. The DNA for the CDR3 is TGCAGTGCTCAGGGGGGTAGCAATCAGCCCCAGCATTTT.

This clonotype was counted at least ten times. The rearrangement links TRBV6-9 to TRBJ2-5; 11 bases match TRBD1. There are 16 residues in the CDR3. Germline CDR1 reads MNHGY; CDR2 reads SVAAGI. V shed 3 bases, J shed 4 bases, and the junction held 7 bases outside the gene matches. DNA of the CDR3: TGTGCCAGCAGTTACTCCGGGACAGGGGGTTCAGAGACCCAGTACTTC. Its protein is CASSYSGTGGSETQYF.